The next 27 T cell receptor beta chains were all read from a single sample in a study of CD8+ T cells in alopecia areata. It was cDNA, reverse transcribed from extracted RNA, that served as the sequencing template. Using immunoSEQ multiplex PCR, the repertoire was profiled, and TCRdb retains in-frame clones only, with some absent. This table has 180,000 or so clones, approximately 70% appearing once. Sequenced material: CD8+ T cells sorted from blood, taken at week 0. The source is a human donor with alopecia areata.

V gene TRBV11-2 combines with J gene TRBJ2-3; 10 bases align to TRBD1. Germline values: CDR1 SGHAT, CDR2 FQNNGV. This CDR3 spans 14 amino acids. The junction had 1 base not matched to a gene; V was cut back by 4 bases and J by 3 bases. The CDR3 region has the DNA TGTGCCAGCAGCTCGGGACAGGGGACAGATACGCAGTATTTT. Its translation is CASSSGQGTDTQYF. The full variable domain, rest sourced from reference TRBV11-2 and TRBJ2-3, is EAGVAQSPRYKIIEKRQSVAFWCNPISGHATLYWYQQILGQGPKLLIQFQNNGVVDDSQLPKDRFSAERLKGVDSTLKIQPAKLEDSAVYLCASSSGQGTDTQYFGPGTRLTVL.

This chain links TRBV15 with TRBJ2-7, with a weak D call TRBD2 (5 bases). The CDR3 is 13 residues long. V was cut by 1 base and J by 6 bases, with 10 bases left in between. Germline CDR1 LNHNV, CDR2 YYDKDF (reference sequence). This CDR3 is CATSRAPGSEQYF. DNA for the CDR3: TGTGCCACCAGCAGAGCCCCGGGGTCCGAGCAGTACTTC.

In this sample, this clone turned up a few times. This chain's CDR3 is CASSMTGSLYEQYF. As DNA, the CDR3 is TGTGCCAGCAGTATGACAGGGTCCCTTTACGAGCAGTACTTC. The J gene is TRBJ2-7, the V gene TRBV27; TRBD1 matches 7 bases. The CDR3 contains 14 residues. Trimming cost V 5 bases and J 4 bases; bases outside gene matches: 8. From germline, CDR1 is MNHEY and CDR2 SMNVEV (reference sequence).

This chain joins TRBV20-1 and TRBJ1-1, with 8 bases lining up with TRBD1. After removal of 3 bases from V and 8 bases from J, the junction contained 2 bases not matched to a gene. This CDR3 comprises 11 residues. The germline V gene encodes CDR1 DFQATT and CDR2 SNEGSKA (reference sequence). CDR3 region: CSARTGAEAFF. In DNA form, the CDR3 reads TGCAGTGCTAGGACAGGGGCCGAAGCTTTCTTT.

This clone showed up just once. The chain couples TRBV19 to TRBJ2-7; TRBD1 agrees at 11 bases. With 5 bases clipped from V and 4 bases from J, the junction kept 7 bases outside the gene matches. Germline loops: CDR1 LNHDA, CDR2 SQIVND (reference sequence). The CDR3 is made up of 15 amino acids. The CDR3 DNA reads TGTGCCAGTAGTTTCCGGGACAGGGGGTCGTACGAGCAGTACTTC. Translating it yields CASSFRDRGSYEQYF.

This clone was counted only a few times. The J gene is TRBJ1-1, the V gene TRBV27; D gene ambiguous. Per the germline V gene, CDR1 is MNHEY and CDR2 is SMNVEV (reference sequence). Trimming left V 2 bases short and J 2 bases short, with 9 bases between. The CDR3 covers 14 residues. This CDR3 reads CASSLRAVNTEAFF. The CDR3 region has the DNA TGTGCCAGCAGTTTACGCGCGGTCAACACTGAAGCTTTCTTT.

This clone was counted only a few times. This chain uses TRBV10-3 with TRBJ1-1; 10 nucleotides match TRBD1. V lost 3 bases and J lost 5; bases outside the gene matches: 3. Germline assignment: CDR1 ENHRY and CDR2 SYGVKD. The CDR3 is 14 residues long. The CDR3 DNA sequence: TGTGCCATCAGTGAAGGACAGGGGGTAACTGAAGCTTTCTTT. It codes for CAISEGQGVTEAFF.

This chain joins TRBV4-1 and TRBJ2-1; 7 bases map to TRBD1. CDR3 length equals 13 residues. CDR1 and CDR2 from the germline V gene are MGHRA and YSYEKL. V was pared by 3 bases and J by 7 bases, with 3 bases of the junction left unmatched. CDR3 residues: CASSQKQGNEQFF. CDR3 coding DNA: TGCGCCAGCAGCCAGAAACAGGGGAATGAGCAGTTCTTC.

This chain joins TRBV29-1 and TRBJ2-7, with D perhaps assigned TRBD1 or TRBD2 (5 bases each). The CDR3 consists of 11 residues. Trimming took 5 bases from V and 2 from J, leaving 7 bases between them. Germline V gene data show CDR1 as SQVTM and CDR2 as ANQGSEA. CDR3 coding DNA: TGCAGCGTTCCGGGACCCTACGAGCAGTACTTC. Translation gives CSVPGPYEQYF.

The chain is built from TRBV7-7 and TRBJ1-2; the D gene is possibly TRBD1 (5 bases). V lost 11 bases and J 4 bases, leaving 11 bases between the germline ends. CDR1 is SSHAT, CDR2 FNYEAQ, per germline (reference sequence). CDR3 size: 11 residues. As DNA, the CDR3 is TGTGCCGTCCAGGGCACCTATGGCTACACCTTC. It specifies CAVQGTYGYTF.

The chain has TRBV20-1 and TRBJ2-5, with no clear D. Germline lookup yields CDR1 DFQATT and CDR2 SNEGSKA (reference sequence). There are 10 residues in the CDR3. The germline V and J ends were trimmed by 4 bases and 5 bases, with 5 bases remaining between them. The CDR3 sequence: CSATDETQYF. The CDR3 DNA is TGCAGTGCTACGGATGAGACCCAGTACTTC.

Concerning this clone itself: This specimen includes other DNA sequences encoding the same CDR3. The chain recombines TRBV25-1 with TRBJ1-1; the D gene is possibly TRBD1 (5 bases). This CDR3 has 13 amino acids. CDR1 MGHDK and CDR2 SYGVNS come from the germline V gene. With 5 bases removed from V and 0 bases from J, the gap between germline ends came to 7 bases. CDR3 loop: CASSLGVNTEAFF. The CDR3, as DNA: TGTGCCAGCAGTTTGGGGGTGAACACTGAAGCTTTCTTT. Looking up the rest from reference TRBV25-1 and TRBJ1-1 gives the full variable domain: EADIYQTPRYLVIGTGKKITLECSQTMGHDKMYWYQQDPGMELHLIHYSYGVNSTEKGDLSSESTVSRIRTEHFPLTLESARPSHTSQYLCASSLGVNTEAFFGQGTRLTVV.

The chain uses TRBV5-6 and TRBJ2-3, with no clear D. The V end lost 1 base, the J end lost 8 bases, and 11 bases lay between the germline ends. The CDR3 covers 13 residues. CDR1 is SGHDT, CDR2 YYEEEE, per germline. For the CDR3, the DNA is TGTGCCAGCAGCTTGTTTGTGTCGGGTACGCAGTATTTT. This codes for CASSLFVSGTQYF.

This clone has a single count. The chain has TRBV6-6 and TRBJ2-5; the match to TRBD2 covers 10 bases. The germline CDR1 and CDR2 sequences are MNHNY and SVGAGI (reference sequence). With V trimmed by 7 bases and J by 1 base, 3 bases remained unmatched. The CDR3 runs to 14 residues. The chain's CDR3 is CASTSGGFQETQYF. The CDR3 region has the DNA TGTGCCAGCACTAGCGGGGGCTTCCAAGAGACCCAGTACTTC.

The chain uses TRBV5-4 and TRBJ1-5, with D maybe TRBD1 (5 bases). The CDR3 extends over 12 amino acids. Germline CDR1 SGHNT, CDR2 YYREEE (reference sequence). V lost 4 bases and J 13 bases, leaving 15 bases between the germline ends. The CDR3 nucleotides read TGTGCCAGCAGCCCGTCGGGGGGAGAGCAGCATTTT. Protein: CASSPSGGEQHF.

This chain links TRBV4-1 with TRBJ2-5; weak D call: TRBD2 (7 bases). The V end lost 3 bases, the J end lost 5 bases, and 25 bases lay between the germline ends. The CDR3 runs to 18 residues. Germline V gene sequence: CDR1 MGHRA, CDR2 YSYEKL. Here the CDR3 reads CASSHLLGRVRGLETQYF. In DNA form, the CDR3 reads TGCGCCAGCAGCCACCTGCTAGGGAGGGTGCGGGGGCTTGAGACCCAGTACTTC.

There are a few counts of this clone. The V gene is TRBV27, the J gene TRBJ1-5, with TRBD1 matching over 8 bases. V gave up 5 bases and J gave up 2 bases; unmatched junction bases: 14. Germline values: CDR1 MNHEY, CDR2 SMNVEV (reference sequence). The CDR3 sequence is 18 residues long. CDR3: CASSPAVTGAIGNQPQHF. The CDR3 DNA reads as TGTGCCAGCAGTCCCGCCGTGACAGGGGCCATCGGCAATCAGCCCCAGCATTTT.

The chain has TRBV4-1 and TRBJ2-3; D call uncertain. In germline, CDR1 is MGHRA, CDR2 YSYEKL. This CDR3 region has 11 residues. V lost 1 base to trimming and J lost 5 bases, with 1 base between them. CDR3 bases: TGCGCCAGCAGCCAAGGAGATACGCAGTATTTT. Its protein is CASSQGDTQYF.

This clone was seen a few times. The CDR3 spells CAWNWGYEQYF. CDR3 DNA sequence: TGTGCCTGGAATTGGGGGTACGAGCAGTACTTC. The chain couples TRBV30 to TRBJ2-7, with D perhaps TRBD1 or TRBD2 (5 bases each). The germline V gene encodes CDR1 GTSNPN and CDR2 SVGIG (reference sequence). Trimming left V 4 bases short and J 4 bases short, with 8 bases between. The CDR3 runs 11 residues.

This chain uses TRBV5-1 with TRBJ2-5, with 7 bases identical to TRBD1. Looked up from germline, CDR1 is SGHRS and CDR2 is YFSETQ. The CDR3 consists of 15 residues. V gave up 2 bases and J gave up 2 bases; unmatched junction bases: 6. The CDR3 DNA reads as TGCGCCAGCAGCTTATGGGGACAGCCACAAGAGACCCAGTACTTC. It encodes CASSLWGQPQETQYF.

In regard to this clone: The sample holds other DNA sequences that translate to the same CDR3. The rearrangement links TRBV27 to TRBJ1-6; unclear D gene. Germline lookup yields CDR1 MNHEY and CDR2 SMNVEV (reference sequence). V lost 1 base to trimming and J lost 10 bases, with 5 bases between them. The CDR3 consists of 12 residues. The CDR3 bases are TGTGCCAGCAGTTTATTGGGATCACCCCTCCACTTT. It encodes CASSLLGSPLHF.

The chain has TRBV13 and TRBJ2-7, with D perhaps TRBD1 or TRBD2 (5 bases each). This CDR3 region has 14 residues. The germline V and J ends were trimmed by 5 bases and 0 bases, with 11 bases remaining between them. The germline CDR1 and CDR2 sequences are PRHDT and FYEKMQ (reference sequence). The CDR3, as DNA: TGTGCCAGCAGCGCCCGGGGCCCCTCCTACGAGCAGTACTTC. Encoded protein: CASSARGPSYEQYF.

V gene TRBV6-5 combines with J gene TRBJ1-2; tentatively, D is TRBD1 (5 bases). This CDR3 is built from 16 residues. V lost 0 bases and J lost 2, with 13 bases in between. In germline, CDR1 is MNHEY, CDR2 SVGAGI. This CDR3 reads CASSYSEVGANYGYTF. In DNA form, the CDR3 reads TGTGCCAGCAGTTACTCCGAGGTAGGGGCGAACTATGGCTACACCTTC.

V gene TRBV4-1 combines with J gene TRBJ2-5; 9 bases map to TRBD1. This CDR3 is 16 amino acids long. The V gene's germline CDR1 is MGHRA and CDR2 YSYEKL. Trimming took 2 bases from V and 4 from J; bases not matched to a gene: 8. The CDR3 DNA reads TGCGCCAGCAGCCAACTCACACAGGACAGGGGAGAGACCCAGTACTTC. Its translation is CASSQLTQDRGETQYF.

J is TRBJ2-7 and V is TRBV6-5; no firm D call. CDR3 length equals 14 residues. From germline, CDR1 is MNHEY and CDR2 SVGAGI. With 2 bases removed from V and 3 bases from J, the gap between germline ends came to 11 bases. The CDR3 is CASSYGRSNYEQYF. The DNA for the CDR3 is TGTGCCAGCAGTTACGGACGCTCAAACTACGAGCAGTACTTC.

There are a few counts of this clone. The chain carries TRBV2 and TRBJ2-1; tentatively, D is TRBD2 (6 bases). Trimming stripped 7 bases from V and 0 bases from J, with 13 bases between. Germline CDR1 SNHLY, CDR2 FYNNEI. The CDR3 extends over 15 amino acids. For the CDR3, the DNA is TGTGCCAGCACTACTAGCTGGAGCTCCTACAATGAGCAGTTCTTC. Amino acids: CASTTSWSSYNEQFF.

This clone was found a few times. The chain uses TRBV9 and TRBJ2-2; no clear D gene. Germline values: CDR1 SGDLS, CDR2 YYNGEE. The CDR3 length is 14 residues. Trimming left V 3 bases short and J 6 bases short, with 12 bases between. The CDR3 protein is CASSARQEAGELFF. DNA for the CDR3: TGTGCCAGCAGCGCTCGTCAAGAGGCCGGGGAGCTGTTTTTT.